What follows are 27 T cell receptor beta chains derived from one specimen sequenced in a study of technical replicates of blood from four donors (dated by TCRdb to about 2017). The library was built by means of the immunoSEQ multiplex PCR assay. What TCRdb holds here is the immuneACCESS table cut down to in-frame rearrangements. Part of the clones is not present; checked against another copy, under half of the missing clones reflect an unresolved V gene, and the others are unexplained. The sample records under 90,000 clones, less than 95% of which are singletons. Roughly 0.25% of the sample comes from the top ten. The source material was T cells isolated from PBMCs. These receptors came from a human donor in good health.

The V call is TRBV7-9, the J call TRBJ1-2, with 9 bases aligning to TRBD1. The V segment lost 8 bases and the J segment 8 bases; nucleotides outside the gene matches: 18. This CDR3 region has 16 residues. From germline, CDR1 is SEHNR and CDR2 FQNEAQ (reference sequence). This CDR3 reads CASRLGGGQGVSGYTF. The CDR3 nucleotides are TGTGCCAGCCGATTAGGGGGGGGACAGGGCGTTTCGGGCTACACCTTC.

J is TRBJ1-4 and V is TRBV29-1, with D hard to call. The ends were cut back, 4 bases at V and 0 bases at J, with 12 bases in the middle. This CDR3 spans 15 amino acids. Germline assignment: CDR1 SQVTM and CDR2 ANQGSEA. CDR3 protein: CSVVFFGATNEKLFF. The CDR3 DNA sequence: TGCAGCGTTGTTTTTTTCGGGGCAACTAATGAAAAACTGTTTTTT.

The genes are TRBV15 and TRBJ2-7, with TRBD2 identical over 9 bases. The CDR3 loop spans 15 amino acids. CDR1 LNHNV and CDR2 YYDKDF come from the germline V gene (reference sequence). J gave up 4 bases and V 0 bases, and 4 bases lay outside the gene matches. The CDR3 DNA reads TGTGCCACCAGCAGAGATAATAGCGGGAGTTACGAGCAGTACTTC. Translated, it gives CATSRDNSGSYEQYF.

This CDR3 reads CASSLSSGGGPGTQYF. CDR3 nucleotides: TGTGCCAGCAGCTTATCTAGCGGGGGGGGCCCAGGGACCCAGTACTTC. The chain links TRBV7-9 to TRBJ2-5; TRBD2 agrees at 12 bases. CDR3 length: 16 residues. V lost 2 bases to trimming and J lost 7 bases; unmatched junction nucleotides: 8. CDR1 SEHNR and CDR2 FQNEAQ come from the germline V gene (reference sequence).

J is TRBJ1-1 and V is TRBV19; tentative D call: TRBD1 (5 bases). Germline CDR1 is LNHDA and CDR2 is SQIVND (reference sequence). V lost 6 bases, J lost 0 bases, and 11 bases lay in between. The CDR3 is made up of 14 amino acids. The CDR3 nucleotides read TGTGCCAGTAGCCGCAGGGCGATGAACACTGAAGCTTTCTTT. Its translation is CASSRRAMNTEAFF.

The V and J genes are TRBV4-1 and TRBJ2-1; 12 bases match TRBD2. Germline trimming cut 1 base from V and 6 bases from J; bases unmatched to any gene: 7. Germline lookup yields CDR1 MGHRA and CDR2 YSYEKL. The CDR3 consists of 17 residues. For the CDR3, the DNA is TGCGCCAGCAGCCAAGGCATACTAGCGGGAGGCGCCAATGAGCAGTTCTTC. Its translation is CASSQGILAGGANEQFF.

The chain couples TRBV7-8 to TRBJ2-5, with D tentatively TRBD2 (5 bases). Trimming removed 1 base at V and 3 bases at J, with 9 bases between. This CDR3 contains 14 residues. Germline CDR1 is SGHVS and CDR2 is FQNEAQ. The CDR3 DNA is TGTGCCAGCAGCTTAGTTCGGGAAGAAGAGACCCAGTACTTC. Encoded protein: CASSLVREEETQYF.

The chain links TRBV4-1 to TRBJ2-7; 10 nucleotides line up with TRBD1. This CDR3 comprises 18 residues. The trim removed 3 bases at V and 4 bases at J, leaving 15 bases unmatched. Germline V CDR1 and CDR2: MGHRA, YSYEKL. Written as DNA, the CDR3 is TGCGCCAGCAGCCATCCCTCTTTAGGGACAGGGGACTCATACGAGCAGTACTTC. It is translated as CASSHPSLGTGDSYEQYF.

The CDR3 coding sequence is TGTGCCAGCAGGCTATCCCGGGCTAGCGGGGGTAGAGTGGATACGCAGTATTTT. This sequence encodes CASRLSRASGGRVDTQYF. The chain is built from TRBV21-1 and TRBJ2-3; TRBD2, as called in the table, went unchecked against the DNA. TRBV21-1 is a documented pseudogene. This CDR3 is built from 18 residues.

In this sample, this clone turned up once. The V call is TRBV13, the J call TRBJ2-7, with 7 bases matching TRBD2. V lost 3 bases, J lost 5 bases, and 7 bases stayed unmatched. Germline V gives CDR1 PRHDT, CDR2 FYEKMQ (reference sequence). This CDR3 is 14 amino acids long. The CDR3 is CASSLGGVVDEQYF. As DNA, the CDR3 is TGTGCCAGCAGCTTGGGAGGGGTGGTGGACGAGCAGTACTTC.

This clone was counted a few times. The chain links TRBV25-1 to TRBJ1-5; 11 nucleotides agree with TRBD1. The germline V gene encodes CDR1 MGHDK and CDR2 SYGVNS. The V and J ends lost 6 bases and 4 bases, in that order; junction bases with no gene match: 2. This CDR3 has 14 amino acids. This CDR3 reads CASRDRGPNQPQHF. The CDR3 DNA is TGTGCCAGCAGGGACAGGGGGCCGAATCAGCCCCAGCATTTT.

V usage is TRBV9 and J usage is TRBJ2-1, with D possibly being TRBD2 (6 bases). The germline V gene encodes CDR1 SGDLS and CDR2 YYNGEE. The CDR3 is 15 residues long. V was shortened by 0 bases and J by 7 bases, with 14 bases between the two germline ends. The CDR3 DNA reads TGTGCCAGCAGCGTAGGCTCTGGACGGGGGAATGAGCAGTTCTTC. Protein: CASSVGSGRGNEQFF.

The V and J genes are TRBV19 and TRBJ2-2, with D hard to call. Trimming took 2 bases from V and 2 from J, leaving 3 bases between them. The CDR3 contains 13 residues. Germline V gene sequence: CDR1 LNHDA, CDR2 SQIVND (reference sequence). CDR3 coding DNA: TGTGCCAGTAGTATACTAAACACCGGGGAGCTGTTTTTT. This translates into CASSILNTGELFF.

The rearrangement links TRBV4-1 to TRBJ2-7; 10 positions match TRBD1. V shed 0 bases and J 1 base; nucleotides not matched to a gene: 12. The germline CDR1 and CDR2 sequences are MGHRA and YSYEKL. The CDR3 loop spans 19 amino acids. CDR3 DNA sequence: TGCGCCAGCAGCCAAGAGGGAACACTCCGGGACAGGGGATCCTACGAGCAGTACTTC. Translating gives CASSQEGTLRDRGSYEQYF.

This rearrangement joins TRBV19 to TRBJ1-1, with D maybe TRBD1 (5 bases). The CDR3 runs 14 residues. V was trimmed by 3 bases and J by 3 bases, leaving 11 bases between them. Germline lookup yields CDR1 LNHDA and CDR2 SQIVND (reference sequence). The CDR3 coding sequence is TGTGCCAGTAGTATCTCGGCAGGGTACACTGAAGCTTTCTTT. It yields the protein CASSISAGYTEAFF.

V is TRBV10-3 and J is TRBJ2-3; 13 bases are shared with TRBD2. Germline V lookup: CDR1 ENHRY, CDR2 SYGVKD. V lost 10 bases and J lost 3; bases outside the gene matches: 16. The CDR3 is 18 amino acids. This CDR3 reads CATRPGLAGNTGTDTQYF. CDR3 nucleotide sequence: TGTGCCACTCGGCCGGGACTAGCGGGAAATACTGGGACAGATACGCAGTATTTT.

This clone has a handful of counts. The chain is built from TRBV5-1 and TRBJ1-2; 8 bases agree with TRBD1. V was clipped by 1 base and J by 5 bases; unmatched bases: 7. This CDR3 has 15 residues. Germline V gives CDR1 SGHRS, CDR2 YFSETQ. CDR3 sequence (DNA): TGCGCCAGCAGCTTGTCAGGGGGCGATAAGTATGGCTACACCTTC. Its protein product is CASSLSGGDKYGYTF.

This clone showed up just a few times. The rearrangement uses TRBV7-3 and TRBJ1-1; tentative D call: TRBD1 (5 bases). Germline assignment: CDR1 SGHTA and CDR2 FQGTGA. The length of the CDR3 is 15 residues. V lost 0 bases and J 6 bases, leaving 14 bases between the germline ends. CDR3 in DNA: TGTGCCAGCAGCTTAACAGGGGCCCATTGGGCTGAAGCTTTCTTT. Amino acid sequence: CASSLTGAHWAEAFF. Full variable domain (missing parts from reference TRBV7-3 and TRBJ1-1): GAGVSQTPSNKVTEKGKYVELRCDPISGHTALYWYRQSLGQGPEFLIYFQGTGAADDSGLPNDRFFAVRPEGSVSTLKIQRTERGDSAVYLCASSLTGAHWAEAFFGQGTRLTVV.

The V and J genes are TRBV5-1 and TRBJ1-2; D is possibly TRBD1 (5 bases). Germline CDR1 SGHRS, CDR2 YFSETQ. The CDR3 is 17 amino acids. V was clipped by 1 base and J by 5 bases, with 21 bases between them. CDR3 residues: CASSLPRAVPTAYGYTF. The CDR3 coding sequence is TGCGCCAGCAGCTTGCCCAGGGCGGTCCCTACAGCTTATGGCTACACCTTC. Combining the CDR3 with reference TRBV5-1 and TRBJ1-2 gives the whole variable domain KAGVTQTPRYLIKTRGQQVTLSCSPISGHRSVSWYQQTPGQGLQFLFEYFSETQRNKGNFPGRFSGRQFSNSRSEMNVSTLELGDSALYLCASSLPRAVPTAYGYTFGSGTRLTVV.

The rearrangement uses TRBV5-1 and TRBJ2-1; 13 nucleotides agree with TRBD2. Germline-derived CDR1 and CDR2 are SGHRS and YFSETQ. The ends lost 2 bases at V and 6 bases at J; junction bases unmatched: 2. CDR3 size: 15 residues. CDR3 in amino acids: CASSFTSGRANEQFF. The CDR3 coding sequence is TGCGCCAGCAGCTTCACTAGCGGGAGGGCCAATGAGCAGTTCTTC.

This sequence joins TRBV6-1 and TRBJ1-5, with 9 bases aligning to TRBD1. Germline trimming cut 5 bases from V and 5 bases from J; bases unmatched to any gene: 7. The CDR3 loop spans 15 amino acids. Germline values: CDR1 MNHNS, CDR2 SASEGT. CDR3 amino acids: CASSTRDRVHQPQHF. The CDR3 region has the DNA TGTGCCAGCAGTACCCGGGACAGGGTGCATCAGCCCCAGCATTTT.

CDR3 protein: CASSVLQNTGELFF. DNA of the CDR3: TGTGCCAGCAGCGTCTTACAGAACACCGGGGAGCTGTTTTTT. The chain couples TRBV9 to TRBJ2-2; D is ambiguous. Trimming cost V 2 bases and J 1 base, with 6 bases left between them. The CDR3 contains 14 residues. Per germline, CDR1 SGDLS and CDR2 YYNGEE. Combining the CDR3 with reference TRBV9 and TRBJ2-2 gives the whole variable domain DSGVTQTPKHLITATGQRVTLRCSPRSGDLSVYWYQQSLDQGLQFLIQYYNGEERAKGNILERFSAQQFPDLHSELNLSSLELGDSALYFCASSVLQNTGELFFGEGSRLTVL.

The table lists this clone with a count of one. V gene TRBV28 combines with J gene TRBJ1-2; D gene unclear. Per the germline V gene, CDR1 is MDHEN and CDR2 is SYDVKM. The CDR3 has 13 residues. The ends were cut back, 0 bases at V and 3 bases at J, with 5 bases in the middle. The CDR3 sequence is CASSLWGDYGYTF. CDR3 nucleotides: TGTGCCAGCAGTTTATGGGGAGACTATGGCTACACCTTC.

The chain carries TRBV10-3 and TRBJ1-1; TRBD1 matches 9 bases. Trimming cost V 6 bases and J 4 bases; bases outside gene matches: 3. Germline lookup yields CDR1 ENHRY and CDR2 SYGVKD. The CDR3 extends over 13 amino acids. CDR3 nucleotide sequence: TGTGCCATCAGAGGACAGGGGAGCACTGAAGCTTTCTTT. Translated, it gives CAIRGQGSTEAFF.

V gene TRBV5-6 combines with J gene TRBJ2-1, with a tentative D call TRBD1 (5 bases). CDR3 length: 13 residues. Trimming shortened V by 1 base and J by 4 bases, and 6 bases separated the two germline ends. The germline V gene has CDR1 SGHDT and CDR2 YYEEEE. The CDR3 nucleotides are TGTGCCAGCAGCTTGCAGGGTTACAATGAGCAGTTCTTC. It yields the protein CASSLQGYNEQFF.

V is TRBV30 and J is TRBJ1-5, with 11 bases fitting TRBD1. CDR1 is GTSNPN, CDR2 SVGIG, per germline (reference sequence). J was trimmed by 6 bases and V by 4 bases; bases with no gene match: 5. The CDR3 is made up of 14 amino acids. CDR3 nucleotides: TGTGCCTGGACCCCGGGGACAGGGGGTCAGCCCCAGCATTTT. Amino acids: CAWTPGTGGQPQHF.

The chain couples TRBV4-2 to TRBJ2-4; D perhaps matches TRBD2 (5 bases). This CDR3 spans 15 amino acids. V lost 6 bases, J lost 7 bases, and 19 bases lay in between. CDR1 is LGHNA, CDR2 YNFKEQ, per germline. CDR3 protein: CASRLEHHADNIQYF. The DNA of the CDR3 is TGTGCCAGCAGACTAGAACATCACGCGGACAACATTCAGTACTTC.